The 20 T cell receptor beta chains reported below all come from one sample, sequenced in a study of T cells after yellow fever vaccination. TCRdb analysed the 5' RACE reads with MiXCR anew, one entry per CDR3 protein. The repertoire includes around 340,000 distinct CDR3 sequences, 8.7% of them detected once, and roughly 18% sits in the top ten. Sequencing was performed on PBMCs, taken on the day of the first yellow fever vaccination. Receptor source: a man between 18 and 35 years old who received the YFV17D yellow fever vaccine.

This clonotype has only a few counts. The J gene is TRBJ2-5, the V gene TRBV25-1; D call uncertain. CDR1 and CDR2 (germline): MGHDK, SYGVNS. This CDR3 spans 13 amino acids. The germline V and J ends were trimmed by 8 bases and 5 bases, with 15 bases remaining between them. CDR3 coding DNA: TGTGCCAGCCGTTACACCCTACAGGAGACCCAGTACTTC. This codes for CASRYTLQETQYF.

The chain joins TRBV6-4 to TRBJ1-5; no clear D. The ends were cut back, 4 bases at V and 4 bases at J, with 11 bases in the middle. Germline V gene lookup returns CDR1 MRHNA and CDR2 SNTAGT. This CDR3 has 14 residues. As DNA, the CDR3 is TGTGCCAGCAGTGGTCCATTTCTAAATCAGCCCCAGCATTTT. This translates into CASSGPFLNQPQHF.

V is TRBV12-3 or TRBV12-4 and J is TRBJ1-4; D gene ambiguous. This CDR3 has 13 amino acids. The V end was cut by 1 base, the J end by 4 bases, with 4 bases between. Here the CDR3 reads CASSLGVNEKLFF. Here the CDR3 DNA reads TGTGCCAGCAGTTTAGGAGTTAATGAAAAACTGTTTTTT.

The V and J genes are TRBV12-3 or TRBV12-4 and TRBJ1-4; D unresolved. The V gene lost 7 bases and the J gene lost 8 bases, with 11 bases spanning the gap. The CDR3 extends over 12 amino acids. The CDR3 nucleotides are TGTGCCAGCACGGGCGGCGCCGAAAAACTGTTTTTT. Translation gives CASTGGAEKLFF.

This clonotype was observed a few times. The chain carries TRBV5-4 and TRBJ2-2; 8 bases line up with TRBD1. J lost 5 bases, V lost 0 bases, and 3 bases had no gene match. The germline V gene has CDR1 SGHNT and CDR2 YYREEE (reference sequence). The CDR3 totals 15 residues. The CDR3 bases are TGTGCCAGCAGCTTGGCAGGGGGCGCAACCGGGGAGCTGTTTTTT. This encodes CASSLAGGATGELFF.

In its sample, this clonotype was seen a few times. The CDR3 coding sequence is TGCAGTGCTAGCGGGGGGGCCGGGATTGAGACCCAGTACTTC. It translates to CSASGGAGIETQYF. This chain joins TRBV20-1 and TRBJ2-5, with TRBD2 matching over 8 bases. The CDR3 has 14 residues. The germline CDR1 and CDR2 sequences are DFQATT and SNEGSKA (reference sequence). Trimming took 3 bases from V and 5 from J; bases not matched to a gene: 8.

This clonotype has ten or more counts. The chain links TRBV12-3 or TRBV12-4 to TRBJ2-2; D ambiguous. The CDR3 totals 14 residues. V lost 2 bases and J lost 1, with 5 bases in between. CDR3 sequence (DNA): TGTGCCAGCAGTTTATATCAGAACACCGGGGAGCTGTTTTTT. Protein: CASSLYQNTGELFF.

This clonotype was seen more than once but under ten times. The genes are TRBV20-1 and TRBJ2-3; D is uncertain. This CDR3 region has 12 residues. The germline V gene has CDR1 DFQATT and CDR2 SNEGSKA (reference sequence). With 6 bases removed from V and 6 bases from J, the gap between germline ends came to 13 bases. CDR3 nucleotide sequence: TGCAGTGCAGTAGAAGGCGCGGATACGCAGTATTTT. Protein product: CSAVEGADTQYF.

This clonotype was seen ten or more times. CDR3 DNA sequence: TGCGCCAGCAGCTTGGATGATTACTCCTACGAGCAGTACGTC. It encodes CASSLDDYSYEQYV. The chain has TRBV5-1 and TRBJ2-7, with D unresolved. CDR1 is SGHRS and CDR2 is YFSETQ in the germline V gene. Between the trimmed V and J ends, which lost 0 bases and 0 bases, there was a span of 7 bases. The CDR3 runs 14 residues.

The chain joins TRBV30 to TRBJ2-1; 7 nucleotides align to TRBD1. The junction had 9 bases not matched to a gene; V was cut back by 2 bases and J by 14 bases. The CDR3 covers 12 residues. Germline loops: CDR1 GTSNPN, CDR2 SVGIG (reference sequence). CDR3 sequence (DNA): TGTGCCTGGAGTACGACAGGGAGTTTGGAGTTCTTC. Translation gives CAWSTTGSLEFF. The entire variable domain, with the rest obtained from reference TRBV30 and TRBJ2-1, is as follows: SQTIHQWPATLVQPVGSPLSLECTVEGTSNPNLYWYRQAAGRGLQLLFYSVGIGQISSEVPQNLSASRPQDRQFILSSKKLLLSDSGFYLCAWSTTGSLEFFGPGTRLTVL.

This clonotype occurred many times. This sequence joins TRBV18 and TRBJ2-2, with TRBD1 matching 9 bases. This CDR3 has 17 residues. The trim removed 0 bases at V and 0 bases at J, leaving 2 bases unmatched. CDR1 and CDR2 from the germline V gene are KGHSH and LQKENI. The CDR3 DNA reads TGTGCCAGCTCACCACCCGGACAGGGGACGAACACCGGGGAGCTGTTTTTT. Its protein is CASSPPGQGTNTGELFF.

Many counts were recorded for this clonotype. This sequence joins TRBV29-1 and TRBJ2-5; a possible D gene is TRBD2 (6 bases). The germline V gene encodes CDR1 SQVTM and CDR2 ANQGSEA. The V gene lost 7 bases and the J gene lost 2 bases, with 11 bases spanning the gap. The CDR3 contains 12 residues. This CDR3 reads CSAGGVQETQYF. CDR3 nucleotide sequence: TGCAGCGCCGGAGGGGTACAAGAGACCCAGTACTTC. The entire variable domain, with the rest obtained from reference TRBV29-1 and TRBJ2-5, is as follows: SAVISQKPSRDICQRGTSLTIQCQVDSQVTMMFWYRQQPGQSLTLIATANQGSEATYESGFVIDKFPISRPNLTFSTLTVSNMSPEDSSIYLCSAGGVQETQYFGPGTRLLVL.

The chain employs TRBV7-9 and TRBJ1-6, with D tentatively TRBD1 (6 bases). V lost 4 bases to trimming and J lost 3 bases, with 7 bases between them. The CDR3 length is 14 residues. The germline CDR1 and CDR2 sequences are SEHNR and FQNEAQ (reference sequence). Here the CDR3 DNA reads TGTGCCAGCAGCTCAGGGGACTATAATTCACCCCTCCACTTT. Translating gives CASSSGDYNSPLHF.

This clonotype was found many times. CDR3 sequence: CSARGQGAQPQHF. The CDR3 DNA follows: TGCAGTGCTAGAGGACAGGGGGCCCAGCCCCAGCATTTT. The chain carries TRBV20-1 and TRBJ1-5; 10 nucleotides agree with TRBD1. CDR3 size: 13 residues. V shed 1 base, J shed 7 bases, and the junction held 1 base outside the gene matches. Germline CDR1 reads DFQATT; CDR2 reads SNEGSKA (reference sequence).

Written as DNA, the CDR3 is TGTGCCAGCAGTTTAGCGCCAATTTCCGGGGGGGGCCGGTGGGAGCAGTACTTC. The encoded protein is CASSLAPISGGGRWEQYF. J is TRBJ2-7 and V is TRBV12-3 or TRBV12-4, with TRBD2 matching 8 bases. The V and J ends lost 0 bases and 7 bases, in that order; junction bases with no gene match: 17. This CDR3 comprises 18 residues.

In its sample, this clonotype was seen a few times. The chain employs TRBV14 and TRBJ1-1; D call uncertain. Between the trimmed V and J ends, which lost 1 base and 8 bases, there was a span of 8 bases. Germline assignment: CDR1 SGHDN and CDR2 FVKESK. The CDR3 totals 12 residues. CDR3 amino acids: CASSQVPQEAFF. CDR3 nucleotide sequence: TGTGCCAGCAGCCAAGTTCCCCAGGAAGCTTTCTTT.

This clonotype was observed many times. J is TRBJ1-2 and V is TRBV5-1; weak D call: TRBD1 (5 bases). Per the germline V gene, CDR1 is SGHRS and CDR2 is YFSETQ. V dropped 1 base and J dropped 8 bases, with 15 bases sitting between them. This CDR3 contains 14 residues. CDR3 loop: CASSLFADSRGYTF. For the CDR3, the DNA is TGCGCCAGCAGCTTGTTTGCCGACAGTCGGGGCTACACCTTC.

This clonotype was seen only a few times. This sequence joins TRBV4-3 and TRBJ2-7; D may correspond to TRBD1 or TRBD2 (5 bases each). Germline CDR1 LGHNA, CDR2 YSLEER. Trimming removed 1 base from V and 1 base from J, with 5 bases in between. The CDR3 length is 13 residues. Here the CDR3 reads CASSQGGSYEQYV. The CDR3 nucleotides are TGCGCCAGCAGCCAAGGGGGGTCCTACGAGCAGTACGTC.

The rearrangement links TRBV5-8 to TRBJ1-4; D unclear. This CDR3 region has 14 residues. Germline V gene data show CDR1 as SGHTS and CDR2 as YDEGEE. Trimming pared 4 bases from V and 0 bases from J, leaving 7 bases between. CDR3 sequence: CASSVDATNEKLFF. The CDR3, as DNA: TGTGCCAGCAGCGTTGATGCAACTAATGAAAAACTGTTTTTT. The variable domain in full, with the rest retrieved from reference TRBV5-8 and TRBJ1-4, is EAGVTQSPTHLIKTRGQQATLRCSPISGHTSVYWYQQALGLGLQFLLWYDEGEERNRGNFPPRFSGRQFPNYSSELNVNALELEDSALYLCASSVDATNEKLFFGSGTQLSVL.

This chain connects TRBV20-1 to TRBJ1-2, with D maybe TRBD1 (5 bases). Trimming shortened V by 6 bases and J by 3 bases, and 14 bases separated the two germline ends. This CDR3 comprises 13 residues. Germline CDR1 reads DFQATT; CDR2 reads SNEGSKA (reference sequence). The CDR3 bases are TGCAGTGCCTCGGGGGGGGAAGACTATGGCTACACCTTC. This codes for CSASGGEDYGYTF.